This T cell receptor beta chain was documented in a study of lung T cells in sarcoidosis with Löfgren's syndrome. This clonotype was counted at least ten times. Germline CDR1 reads SGHRS; CDR2 reads YFSETQ. The J segment lost 7 bases and the V segment lost 0 bases, leaving 9 bases of the junction unmatched. The CDR3 has 17 residues. TCRdb reanalysed the reads using MiXCR and keeps one entry per CDR3 protein. Of approximately 20,000 distinct CDR3 sequences in the sample, roughly a fifth were seen once. V gene TRBV5-1 combines with J gene TRBJ2-1; 11 bases agree with TRBD2. The sequencing sample was made of CD4+ T cells from bronchoalveolar lavage. The clonotype originates from a human donor with sarcoidosis (Löfgren's syndrome or another form), or a control subject (not recorded which). The CDR3 bases are TGCGCCAGCAGCTTGGCCCCCAGGGGACTAGCGGATAATGAGCAGTTCTTC. Protein sequence: CASSLAPRGLADNEQFF.